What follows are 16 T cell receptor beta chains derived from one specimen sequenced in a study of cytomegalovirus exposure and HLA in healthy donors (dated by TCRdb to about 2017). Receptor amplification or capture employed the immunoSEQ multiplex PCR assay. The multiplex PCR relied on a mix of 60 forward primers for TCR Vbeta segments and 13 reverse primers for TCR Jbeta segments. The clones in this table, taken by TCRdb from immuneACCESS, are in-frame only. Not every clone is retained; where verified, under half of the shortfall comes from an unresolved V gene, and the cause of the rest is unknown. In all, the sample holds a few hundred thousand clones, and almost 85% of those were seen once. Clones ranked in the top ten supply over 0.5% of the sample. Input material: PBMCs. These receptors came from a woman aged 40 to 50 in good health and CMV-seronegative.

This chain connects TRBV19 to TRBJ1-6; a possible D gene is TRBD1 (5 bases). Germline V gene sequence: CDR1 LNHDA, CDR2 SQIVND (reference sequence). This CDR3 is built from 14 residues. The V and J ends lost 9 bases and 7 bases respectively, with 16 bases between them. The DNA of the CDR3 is TGTGCCAGCAGGGCCGGGGGGAACAATTCACCCCTCCACTTT. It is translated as CASRAGGNNSPLHF.

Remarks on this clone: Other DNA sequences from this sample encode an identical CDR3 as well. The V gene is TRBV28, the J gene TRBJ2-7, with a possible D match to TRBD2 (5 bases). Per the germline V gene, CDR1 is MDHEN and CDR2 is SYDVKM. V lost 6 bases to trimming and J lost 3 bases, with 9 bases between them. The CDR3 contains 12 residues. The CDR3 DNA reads TGTGCCAGCAGCACGGGATTCTACGAGCAGTACTTC. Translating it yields CASSTGFYEQYF.

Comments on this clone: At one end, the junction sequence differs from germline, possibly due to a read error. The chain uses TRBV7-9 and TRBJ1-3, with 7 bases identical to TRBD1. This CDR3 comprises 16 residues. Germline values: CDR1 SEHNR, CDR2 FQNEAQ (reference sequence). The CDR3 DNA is TGCGCCAGCAGCCGGGTGGACAGGTTTCCTGGAAACACCATATATTTT. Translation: CASSRVDRFPGNTIYF.

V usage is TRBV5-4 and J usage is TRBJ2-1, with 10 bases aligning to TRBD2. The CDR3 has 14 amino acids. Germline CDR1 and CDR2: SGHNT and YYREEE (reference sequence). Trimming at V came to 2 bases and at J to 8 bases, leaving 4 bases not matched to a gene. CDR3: CASSFTGTSDEQFF. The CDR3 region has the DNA TGTGCCAGCAGCTTCACCGGGACTAGCGATGAGCAGTTCTTC. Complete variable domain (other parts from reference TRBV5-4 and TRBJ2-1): ETGVTQSPTHLIKTRGQQVTLRCSSQSGHNTVSWYQQALGQGPQFIFQYYREEENGRGNFPPRFSGLQFPNYSSELNVNALELDDSALYLCASSFTGTSDEQFFGPGTRLTVL.

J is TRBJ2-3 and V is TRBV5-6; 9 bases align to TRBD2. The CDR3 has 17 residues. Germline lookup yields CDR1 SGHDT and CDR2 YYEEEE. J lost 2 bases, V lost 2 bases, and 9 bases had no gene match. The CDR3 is CASSFDRLAVHTDTQYF. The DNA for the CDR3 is TGTGCCAGCAGCTTTGACAGACTAGCGGTACACACAGATACGCAGTATTTT.

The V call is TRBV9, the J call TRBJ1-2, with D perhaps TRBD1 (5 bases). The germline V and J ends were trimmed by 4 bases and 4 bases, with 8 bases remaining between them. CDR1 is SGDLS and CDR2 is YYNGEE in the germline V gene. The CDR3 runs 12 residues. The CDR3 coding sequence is TGTGCCAGCAGCCCGGGACTCTATGGCTACACCTTC. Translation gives CASSPGLYGYTF.

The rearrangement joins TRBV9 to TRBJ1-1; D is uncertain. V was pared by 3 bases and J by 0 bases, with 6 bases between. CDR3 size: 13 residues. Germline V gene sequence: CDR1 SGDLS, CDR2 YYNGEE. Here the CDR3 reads CASSGGLNTEAFF. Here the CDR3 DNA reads TGTGCCAGCAGCGGTGGGCTGAACACTGAAGCTTTCTTT.

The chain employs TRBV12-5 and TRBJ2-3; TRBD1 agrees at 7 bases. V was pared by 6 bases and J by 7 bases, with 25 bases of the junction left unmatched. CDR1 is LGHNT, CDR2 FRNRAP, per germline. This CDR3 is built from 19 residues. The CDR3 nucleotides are TGTGCTAGTGGAGCTGGGGTTTCGGGACAGACATGGGGCACTCATACGCAGTATTTT. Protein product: CASGAGVSGQTWGTHTQYF.

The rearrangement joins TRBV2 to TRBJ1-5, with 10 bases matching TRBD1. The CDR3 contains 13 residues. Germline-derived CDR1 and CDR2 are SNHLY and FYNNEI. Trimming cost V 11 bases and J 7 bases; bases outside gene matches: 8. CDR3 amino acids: CAGNRDRGQPQHF. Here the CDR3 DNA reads TGTGCCGGAAACCGGGACAGGGGACAGCCCCAGCATTTT.

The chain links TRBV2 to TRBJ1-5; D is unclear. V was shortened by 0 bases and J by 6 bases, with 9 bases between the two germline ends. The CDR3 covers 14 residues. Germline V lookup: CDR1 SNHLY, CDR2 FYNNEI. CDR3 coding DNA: TGTGCCAGCAGTGAAGCATTGGGCGCTCAGCCCCAGCATTTT. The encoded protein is CASSEALGAQPQHF.

The CDR3 DNA follows: TGTGCCAGCAGCCTCAGACAGGGTGTCGAGCAGTACTTC. Translating gives CASSLRQGVEQYF. The chain joins TRBV7-2 to TRBJ2-7, with 7 bases that match TRBD1. Germline V gene lookup returns CDR1 SGHTA and CDR2 FQGNSA. The V and J ends lost 5 bases and 6 bases, in that order; junction bases with no gene match: 7. This CDR3 spans 13 amino acids.

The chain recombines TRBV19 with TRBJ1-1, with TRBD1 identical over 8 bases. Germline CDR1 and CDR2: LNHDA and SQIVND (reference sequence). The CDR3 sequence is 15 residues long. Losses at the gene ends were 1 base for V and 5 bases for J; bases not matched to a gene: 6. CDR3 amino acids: CASSIAGQGGTEAFF. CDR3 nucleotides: TGTGCCAGTAGTATAGCCGGACAGGGAGGGACTGAAGCTTTCTTT. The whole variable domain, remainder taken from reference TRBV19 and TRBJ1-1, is DGGITQSPKYLFRKEGQNVTLSCEQNLNHDAMYWYRQDPGQGLRLIYYSQIVNDFQKGDIAEGYSVSREKKESFPLTVTSAQKNPTAFYLCASSIAGQGGTEAFFGQGTRLTVV.

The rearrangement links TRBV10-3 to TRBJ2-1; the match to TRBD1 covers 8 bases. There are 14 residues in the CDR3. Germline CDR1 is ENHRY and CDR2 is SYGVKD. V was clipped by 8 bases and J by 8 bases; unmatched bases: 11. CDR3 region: CAIPGTGPGDEQFF. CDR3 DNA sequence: TGTGCCATCCCCGGGACAGGCCCCGGGGATGAGCAGTTCTTC.

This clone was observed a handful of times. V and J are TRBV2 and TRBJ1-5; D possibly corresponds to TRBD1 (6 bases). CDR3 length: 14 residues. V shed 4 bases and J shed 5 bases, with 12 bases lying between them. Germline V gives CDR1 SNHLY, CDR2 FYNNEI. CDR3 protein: CASSVGQGYQPQHF. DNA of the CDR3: TGTGCCAGCAGTGTAGGGCAGGGGTATCAGCCCCAGCATTTT.

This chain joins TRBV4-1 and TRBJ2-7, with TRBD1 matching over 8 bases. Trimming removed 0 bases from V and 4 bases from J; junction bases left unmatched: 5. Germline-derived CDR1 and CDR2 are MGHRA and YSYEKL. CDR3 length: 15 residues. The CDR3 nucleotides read TGCGCCAGCAGCCAAGACAGGGGGCGCGGGTACGAGCAGTACTTC. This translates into CASSQDRGRGYEQYF.

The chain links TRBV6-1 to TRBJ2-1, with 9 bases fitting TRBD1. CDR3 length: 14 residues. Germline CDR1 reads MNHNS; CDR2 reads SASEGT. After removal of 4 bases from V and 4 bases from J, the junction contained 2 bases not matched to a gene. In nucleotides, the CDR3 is TGTGCCAGCAGTGGAGACAGGGGGTACAATGAGCAGTTCTTC. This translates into CASSGDRGYNEQFF.